Detailed here is one TCR beta chain. The antigen it binds to is not known. Per-nucleotide qualities are absent, and no much larger clonotype sits a single base away. The data originate from a study of cytomegalovirus exposure and HLA in healthy donors (dated by TCRdb to 2016 to 2017). At the level of the whole study: An earlier analysis of 550 to 700 of the donors reported 276 Gb of sequence data and about 100 million unique TCR beta sequences from about 200 million T cells. An early release covering 550 to 650 HLA-typed donors comprised 300 to 350 gigabases of sequencing data and tens of millions of unique TCR sequences. Of the roughly 410 genotyped donors, less than 85% were placed in the genetic ancestry cluster associated with self-reported Caucasian donors. The study aimed to test whether cataloging public T cell receptors could reveal signatures of past pathogen exposure. Using immunosequencing, the study profiled T cell repertoires from around 680 subjects and related those repertoires to cytomegalovirus serostatus. In addition to the first cohort of 500 to 850 subjects, a separate validation cohort of 130 or so different subjects was used. To predict cytomegalovirus infection status, the study brought together high-throughput TCR immunosequencing, statistical association of individual TCRs with disease status, and machine learning. A later analysis re-analyzed previously published TCR beta repertoires from approximately 670 donors and added high-resolution HLA genotyping to study TCR occurrence patterns. In the later analysis, no new phenotypic data were used to find candidate immune exposures; instead, reliance was placed on TCR beta sequences and their occurrence across donors. An earlier analysis of around 540 of the donors applied high-throughput TCR beta sequencing to assess whether each TCR beta V gene segment acted as functional or pseudogenic. Donor age, sex, ethnicity and CMV serostatus were compiled alongside the repertoire data. In a later genetic analysis, genome-wide SNP genotypes for about 65% of the 666 donors were used, and that subset was treated as a discovery cohort. All discovery cohort repertoires had been generated on a single sequencing platform. HLA typing covered class I and class II loci at four-digit resolution. Typing coverage varied by locus: roughly 620-630 donors for A, B, C, DRB1 and DQB1; around 560 for DQA1; around 610 for DPA1; roughly 450 for DPB1. Because of strong linkage in the cohort, four to six DR-DQ haplotypes were treated as single units for association and clustering. Across approximately 420 genotyped donors of the cohort, an average of about 250,000 unique TCR beta nucleotide sequences per donor were sequenced, and 15% to 20% of those sequences were non-productive. The full study reports these points: Most CMV-associated TCR beta chains appeared to be HLA-restricted in a later analysis, and the HLA associations seemed to be driven largely by CMV exposure. The authors suggested that the approach could potentially be generalized to other disease states and immunological phenotypes. Immune exposure information for the cohort was limited to CMV serostatus. Strong co-occurrence of HLA alleles, especially DR and DQ, made assigning TCR associations to individual alleles difficult. A further reported finding was that TCR beta sequences accurately predicted the HLA-A and HLA-B alleles for most subjects in the first cohort. According to a later analysis, TCR association rates differed among HLA loci, with DRB1 alleles showing the most associated TCRs and HLA-C alleles showing the fewest. A later analysis associated approximately 17,000 TCR beta sequences with specific HLA alleles at a false discovery rate of 0.05. V-gene and J-gene trimming of TCR beta chains was associated with a missense DCLRE1C variant in a later genetic analysis, and the association was replicated in an independent cohort. An earlier analysis of several hundred of the donors showed that most TCR beta V segments appeared in productive rearrangements either about 90% or about 30% of the time, which broadly matched IMGT annotations. The study listed 150 to 200 TCR beta chains as associated with cytomegalovirus. In a later analysis, HLA-associated TCR beta chains showed more clonal expansion and lower generation probabilities than non-associated chains that were equally common. In vitro tests confirmed that a few of the cytomegalovirus-associated TCR beta chains recognize cytomegalovirus antigens. Some 15 rarely observed V segments, including chromosome 9 orphons, were excluded from the earlier analysis of approximately 500 of the donors because counts were too low. A group of highly shared sequence variants was considered likely to be a technical artifact of the sequencing pipeline. A later analysis reported that several top co-occurrence clusters appeared linked to parvovirus B19, influenza, CMV and Epstein-Barr virus. Correlated functional status among segregating V segments might reflect linkage disequilibrium, but an unknown experimental factor could not be ruled out. While some public TCRs were present in many individuals, most TCR sequences turned up only very rarely across donors. Cytomegalovirus status was reported to be diagnosed by the classifier with high specificity and sensitivity in both the original and validation cohorts. Compared with the roughly 710-donor mean, donors in an Asian-associated ancestry cluster had fewer N-insertions in productive TCRs, according to a later genetic analysis. In this cohort, only TCR beta chains were sequenced, and detectable features were limited by the absence of alpha or paired-chain data. Sequencing depth was assumed to be roughly uniform across donors in the presence/absence analyses, though that assumption may not hold. Because HLA typing was unavailable for some donors at each locus, only the typed subset was used in association tests.

Receptor amplification or capture employed the immunoSEQ multiplex PCR assay. For the multiplex PCR, a mixture combining 60 forward primers for TCR Vbeta segments and 13 reverse primers for TCR Jbeta segments was used. The CDR3 region of rearranged TCR beta genes was amplified from genomic DNA with a multiplex PCR assay. Amplified TCR beta libraries were sequenced as 87-base-pair reads on the Illumina HiSeq System. Per the original workflow: A later analysis counted tens of millions of unique TCR beta chains across the 666 repertoires, and approximately 11 million of these chains were shared by at least two donors. Raw reads were error-corrected and collapsed into unique sequences with a nearest-neighbor algorithm that merged closely related sequences to remove PCR and sequencing errors. To assign V, D and J gene segments, CDR3 sequences were aligned to IMGT reference sequences. Each retained sequence needed at least a six-nucleotide match to both a V gene segment and a J gene segment. Rearrangements were called productive when the CDR3 lacked stop codons and stayed in frame with V and J; all others were non-productive. CDR3 was defined by IMGT convention, running from the second conserved V-encoded cysteine to the conserved J-encoded phenylalanine. The earlier analysis of about 560 of the donors excluded any sequence lacking an unambiguous match to a single V gene segment. An earlier analysis of just under 600 of the donors called V segments functional above 56.7% productive rearrangements and segregating when the between-donor standard deviation exceeded 5%. A statistical classification framework was developed to diagnose cytomegalovirus status using the catalog of TCR beta chain sequences. V and J gene assignment, in a later analysis, came from comparing TCR nucleotide sequences with IMGT/GENE-DB human TR gene sequences. In a later analysis, CDR3 sequences and most-parsimonious VDJ recombination scenarios were assigned using the TCRdist pipeline. A later analysis defined each TCR beta chain by its CDR3 amino acid sequence plus V-gene family, and excluded reads lacking a unique V-gene family. In a later analysis, 450 to 600 highly shared, low-generation-probability nucleotide sequences were removed to address suspected cross-contamination and a sequencing artifact. In a later analysis, a clonal expansion index was calculated for each public chain from normalized within-repertoire ranks of inferred template counts. In a later analysis, generation probabilities were computed using a VDJ recombination model fitted to out-of-frame rearrangements, and the results were checked against IGoR. In a later analysis, hypergeometric tests were used to score TCR-TCR, TCR-HLA and TCR-CMV co-occurrence, with a repertoire-size bias correction applied to TCR pairs. False discovery rates were estimated in a later analysis by permuting HLA or CMV assignments 20 times. In a later analysis, co-occurring TCRs were grouped with DBSCAN, and TCRdist sequence similarity was added when clustering was performed within HLA-allele-positive subsets. Co-occurrence clustering excluded repertoires with fewer than 30,000 or more than 120,000 public chains, plus five with anomalous nucleotide sharing. Sourced from immuneACCESS, this table was stored by TCRdb with only in-frame sequences that have V and J called. A share of the clones is absent; for the studies checked, an unresolved V gene accounts for under half, and the remainder has no known explanation. The V and J calls and the clone size are those of that table, but D and trimming were determined from the DNA. This sample is represented by roughly 190,000 clones; around 62% of them were singletons. In total, the top ten clones hold roughly 2.9% of the sample.

In total, over 600 healthy bone marrow donors made up the cohort. Cohort members were all nominally healthy when sampled, although unrecorded immune exposures were likely present. The donor tested CMV seronegative and was one of the 352 seronegative cohort members. A peripheral blood sample was provided by each donor, and peripheral blood mononuclear cells were used for TCR beta sequencing. Genomic DNA was extracted from the blood cell samples with the Qiagen DNeasy Blood Extraction Kit. The sample was PBMCs. This receptor was identified in a man aged 35 to 55 in good health and CMV-seronegative.

The CDR3 protein: CASSSQREGRDTQYF. Here is the DNA: TGTGCCAGCAGCTCCCAGCGGGAGGGCCGGGATACGCAGTATTTT. The rearrangement joined TRBV5-8 to TRBJ2-3; TRBD2 aligns with 10 central bases. Measured from the cysteine to the phenylalanine, the CDR3 is 15 residues long. Of the read, only the CDR3 DNA is kept; its 45 bases are in frame from base 1. CDR1 SGHTS and CDR2 YDEGEE are derived from the germline V gene. V trim: 3 bases; J trim: 6 bases; unmatched bases: 7.